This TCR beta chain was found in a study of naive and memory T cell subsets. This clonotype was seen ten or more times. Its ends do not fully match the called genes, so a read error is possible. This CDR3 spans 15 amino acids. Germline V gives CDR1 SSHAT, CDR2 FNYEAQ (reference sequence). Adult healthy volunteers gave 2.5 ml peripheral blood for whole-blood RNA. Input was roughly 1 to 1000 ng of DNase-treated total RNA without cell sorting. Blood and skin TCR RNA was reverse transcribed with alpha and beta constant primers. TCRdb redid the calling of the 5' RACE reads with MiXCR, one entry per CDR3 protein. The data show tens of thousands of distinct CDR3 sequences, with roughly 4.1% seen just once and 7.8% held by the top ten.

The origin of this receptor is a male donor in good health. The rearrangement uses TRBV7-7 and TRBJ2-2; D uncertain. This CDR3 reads CASSLDGRNTGELFF. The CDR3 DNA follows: TGTGCTAGCAGCTTAGACGGGCGGAACACCGGGGAGCTGTTTTTT.